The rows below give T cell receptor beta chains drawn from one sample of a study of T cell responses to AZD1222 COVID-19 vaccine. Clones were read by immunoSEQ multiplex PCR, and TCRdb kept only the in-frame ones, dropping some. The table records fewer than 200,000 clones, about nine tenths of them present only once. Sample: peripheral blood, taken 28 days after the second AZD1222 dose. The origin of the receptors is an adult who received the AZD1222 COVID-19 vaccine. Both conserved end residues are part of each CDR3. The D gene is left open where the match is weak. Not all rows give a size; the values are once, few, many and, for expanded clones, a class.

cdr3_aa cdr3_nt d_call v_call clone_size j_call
CASGLTVSYEQYF TGTGCTAGTGGTTTGACAGTCTCCTACGAGCAGTACTTC . TRBV12-5 . TRBJ2-7
CASSLDGYNEQFF TGTGCCAGCAGCTTAGATGGGTACAATGAGCAGTTCTTC . TRBV11-2 . TRBJ2-1
CASTPGRGDYGYTF TGTGCCAGCACCCCGGGCAGGGGGGACTATGGCTACACCTTC . TRBV21-1 . TRBJ1-2
CASSVVDTQYF TGTGCCAGCAGCGTAGTGGATACGCAGTATTTT . TRBV9 . TRBJ2-3
CASSQPGLGLGGGYTF TGTGCCAGCAGTCAACCTGGTCTGGGGCTCGGAGGAGGCTACACCTTC . TRBV14 . TRBJ1-2
CASSEDGGEADTQYF TGCGCCAGCAGTGAAGACGGGGGGGAGGCAGATACGCAGTATTTT TRBD2 TRBV10-2 . TRBJ2-3
CASRLEASGRASEQYF TGTGCCAGCAGACTAGAGGCTAGCGGGAGGGCCTCCGAGCAGTACTTC TRBD2 TRBV7-2 . TRBJ2-7
CASSPDTRSTEAFF TGTGCCAGCAGCCCGGACACAAGAAGCACTGAAGCTTTCTTT . TRBV5-8 . TRBJ1-1
CASSIGTGSSETQYF TGTGCCAGTAGTATAGGGACAGGGTCATCAGAGACCCAGTACTTC TRBD1 TRBV19 . TRBJ2-5
CASSLFLAGGDDTQYF TGTGCCAGCAGCCTCTTCCTAGCGGGAGGTGATGATACGCAGTATTTT TRBD2 TRBV3-1/TRBV3-2 . TRBJ2-3
CASGLTGLTEKLFF TGTGCTAGTGGTTTGACCGGCTTGACAGAAAAACTGTTTTTT . TRBV12-5 . TRBJ1-4
CASRLSGQETQYF TGTGCCAGCAGACTAAGCGGGCAAGAGACCCAGTACTTC . TRBV7-9 . TRBJ2-5
CASRRDRETQYF TGTGCCAGCAGACGGGACAGGGAGACCCAGTACTTC TRBD1 TRBV7-9 . TRBJ2-5
CASSGQGFSGYTF TGCGCCAGCAGCGGACAGGGGTTTAGTGGCTACACCTTC TRBD1 TRBV10-1 few TRBJ1-2
CASSRRYSGRRRRDNEQFF TGTGCCAGCAGCCGAAGGTATAGCGGGAGACGTCGGAGGGACAATGAGCAGTTCTTC TRBD2 TRBV5-6 once TRBJ2-1
CASSPMAPYSNQPQHF TGTGCCAGCTCACCAATGGCCCCGTATAGCAATCAGCCCCAGCATTTT . TRBV18 . TRBJ1-5
CAWSGGPYGYTF TGTGCCTGGAGTGGGGGCCCTTATGGCTACACCTTC . TRBV30 . TRBJ1-2
CASSEGSSYEQYF TGTGCCAGCAGTGAAGGTAGCTCCTACGAGCAGTACTTC . TRBV6-1 . TRBJ2-7
CASSLWGGSNQPQHF TGTGCCAGCAGCCTATGGGGGGGGAGTAATCAGCCCCAGCATTTT . TRBV27 once TRBJ1-5
CASSLRGETEAFF TGTGCCAGCAGCTTGAGGGGGGAGACTGAAGCTTTCTTT . TRBV7-2 . TRBJ1-1
CASSESGGSYEQYF TGTGCCAGCAGTGAATCGGGGGGCTCCTACGAGCAGTACTTC TRBD2 TRBV6-1 . TRBJ2-7
CSVEVLGRPTYEQYF TGCAGCGTTGAAGTCCTGGGGAGGCCTACCTACGAGCAGTACTTC . TRBV29-1 once TRBJ2-7
CASTQAETQYF TGCGCCAGTACGCAGGCAGAGACCCAGTACTTC . TRBV5-1 . TRBJ2-5
CASSQESPPGLDYGYTF TGTGCCAGCAGCCAAGAATCCCCCCCGGGTTTGGACTATGGCTACACCTTC . TRBV3-1/TRBV3-2 few TRBJ1-2
CASRTSAGGSYEQYF TGCGCCAGCAGAACTAGCGCGGGGGGGTCCTACGAGCAGTACTTC TRBD2 TRBV10-2 . TRBJ2-7
CASSRQENTEAFF TGTGCCAGCAGCCGACAGGAGAACACTGAAGCTTTCTTT . TRBV5-5 . TRBJ1-1
CATSRGTVEEYNSPLHF TGCGCCACCTCTAGGGGGACTGTCGAAGAGTATAATTCACCCCTCCACTTT . TRBV5-1 . TRBJ1-6
CASSYHDRGAGNSPLHF TGTGCCAGCAGTTACCATGACAGGGGTGCTGGGAATTCACCCCTCCACTTT TRBD1 TRBV6-2/TRBV6-3 . TRBJ1-6
CASSPGQGPTEAFF TGTGCCAGCAGCCCGGGACAGGGGCCCACTGAAGCTTTCTTT TRBD1 TRBV4-2 . TRBJ1-1
CASSELAGGQETQYF TGTGCCAGCAGTGAACTAGCGGGAGGGCAAGAGACCCAGTACTTC TRBD2 TRBV6-1 many TRBJ2-5
CASKRGRQLATNEKLFF TGTGCCAGTAAGCGCGGTCGGCAGCTTGCAACTAATGAAAAACTGTTTTTT . TRBV19 . TRBJ1-4
CASRNTVNTEAFF TGTGCCAGCAGAAATACGGTGAACACTGAAGCTTTCTTT . TRBV12-3/TRBV12-4 once TRBJ1-1
CASTGRSVETQYF TGTGCCAGCACCGGGCGGTCTGTGGAGACCCAGTACTTC . TRBV7-9 . TRBJ2-5
CASSSRPGAEETQYF TGTGCCAGCAGCTCCCGGCCAGGAGCGGAGGAGACCCAGTACTTC . TRBV7-3 once TRBJ2-5
CASSPEGPTNNSPLHF TGTGCCAGCTCACCCGAAGGACCGACGAATAATTCACCCCTCCACTTT . TRBV18 . TRBJ1-6
CASSQDLSQSYGYTF TGCGCCAGCAGCCAAGATTTAAGCCAGTCGTACGGCTACACCTTC . TRBV4-3 . TRBJ1-2
CASSQSSYNEQFF TGTGCCAGCTCTCAAAGCTCCTACAATGAGCAGTTCTTC . TRBV18 once TRBJ2-1
CASSLRRSGSYEQYF TGTGCCAGCAGCTTAAGGCGGAGCGGCTCCTACGAGCAGTACTTC . TRBV7-8 . TRBJ2-7
CASSSGQYEAFF TGTGCCAGCAGTTCGGGACAGTATGAAGCTTTCTTT TRBD1 TRBV12-3/TRBV12-4 once TRBJ1-1
CASQGGPQVYGYTF TGTGCCTCCCAAGGCGGTCCTCAAGTATATGGCTACACCTTC . TRBV5-8 . TRBJ1-2
CAWSVGGLSYSNQPQHF TGTGCCTGGAGTGTGGGTGGGCTTTCCTATAGCAATCAGCCCCAGCATTTT . TRBV30 once TRBJ1-5
CASSPGKDNEQFF TGTGCCAGCAGCCCTGGAAAGGACAATGAGCAGTTCTTC . TRBV7-9 . TRBJ2-1
CASSPLDSANTGELFF TGTGCCAGCAGCCCCCTGGACAGCGCGAACACCGGGGAGCTGTTTTTT . TRBV5-6 . TRBJ2-2
CASIGSGRGTGELFF TGTGCCAGCATCGGGAGCGGGAGAGGTACCGGGGAGCTGTTTTTT TRBD2 TRBV11-2 . TRBJ2-2
CASSGLQPPQGGTEAFF TGTGCCAGCAGTGGTCTTCAACCCCCTCAGGGGGGCACTGAAGCTTTCTTT TRBD1 TRBV25-1 once TRBJ1-1
CASNQKGQGNTGELFF TGTGCCAGCAACCAAAAGGGACAGGGGAACACCGGGGAGCTGTTTTTT TRBD1 TRBV9 . TRBJ2-2
CASTLIRQGEQYF TGTGCCAGCACCCTAATTAGACAGGGGGAGCAGTACTTC TRBD1 TRBV2 . TRBJ2-7
CASSSGQGYGYTF TGTGCCAGTAGCTCGGGACAGGGTTATGGCTACACCTTC TRBD1 TRBV19 . TRBJ1-2
CASSDRTGGQETQYF TGTGCCAGCAGCGATAGGACAGGGGGACAAGAGACCCAGTACTTC TRBD1 TRBV27 . TRBJ2-5
CASSLSKVPGFEKLFF TGTGCCAGCAGTTTATCGAAGGTCCCAGGGTTTGAAAAACTGTTTTTT . TRBV27 . TRBJ1-4
CASSPHLGQGYSNQPQHF TGCGCCAGCAGCCCTCACCTTGGACAGGGGTATAGCAATCAGCCCCAGCATTTT TRBD1 TRBV4-3 . TRBJ1-5
CSVEWGVYGYTF TGCAGCGTTGAGTGGGGGGTATATGGCTACACCTTC . TRBV29-1 . TRBJ1-2
CASSYSGRANQPQHF TGTGCCAGCAGTTACTCGGGCAGGGCTAATCAGCCCCAGCATTTT . TRBV6-2/TRBV6-3 . TRBJ1-5
CASSLGGSGNTIYF TGCGCCAGCAGCTTGGGAGGGTCTGGAAACACCATATATTTT . TRBV5-1 . TRBJ1-3
CASSYAEGAYEQYF TGTGCCAGCAGCTACGCCGAGGGGGCGTACGAGCAGTACTTC TRBD1 TRBV7-6 . TRBJ2-7
CASSLVASDSPLHF TGTGCCAGCAGCTTGGTGGCTTCGGATTCACCCCTCCACTTT . TRBV5-4 . TRBJ1-6
CASSYRGSYDEQFF TGTGCCAGCAGCTATCGGGGTAGCTACGATGAGCAGTTCTTC . TRBV9 . TRBJ2-1